This entry lists 9 T cell receptor beta chains sequenced from one sample in a study of T cells in Graves' hyperthyroidism and ophthalmopathy. From RNA transcripts, TCR beta CDR3 regions were amplified. First-round RT-PCR of the TCR CDR3 relied on the HTBI primer set. TCRdb re-called the multiplex PCR reads with MiXCR, one entry per CDR3 protein. The sample has about 840,000 distinct CDR3 sequences; approximately 40% are singletons. The sample taken for sequencing was blood. The receptors here all came from a man between 18 and 35 years old with Graves' hyperthyroidism.

The chain joins TRBV2 to TRBJ2-7; either TRBD1 or TRBD2 may fit D (5 bases each). CDR1 is SNHLY and CDR2 is FYNNEI in the germline V gene. The CDR3 consists of 12 residues. Trimming took 8 bases from V and 1 from J, leaving 9 bases between them. The CDR3 region has the DNA TGTGCCAGCCTTTGGGGGTCCTACGAGCAGTACTTC. This encodes CASLWGSYEQYF.

The rearrangement links TRBV2 to TRBJ2-7, with D perhaps matching TRBD2 (6 bases). Trimming removed 8 bases from V and 3 bases from J, with 14 bases in between. Per germline, CDR1 SNHLY and CDR2 FYNNEI. There are 13 residues in the CDR3. CDR3 bases: TGTGCCAGCGGCCAGATAGCGGACTACGAGCAGTACTTC. It encodes CASGQIADYEQYF.

Comments on this clonotype: It may be a read error: a sequence one base away is much more abundant. The chain employs TRBV10-2 and TRBJ1-5; maybe TRBD1 (5 bases). CDR1 and CDR2 (germline): WSHSY, SAAADI. Trimming cost V 0 bases and J 6 bases, with 15 bases left between them. This CDR3 is built from 16 residues. The CDR3 protein is CASSESSGIDSQPQHF. CDR3 nucleotides: TGCGCCAGCAGTGAGTCGTCAGGTATAGACAGTCAGCCCCAGCATTTT.

This clonotype was picked up a small number of times. The chain recombines TRBV7-9 with TRBJ2-7, with TRBD2 as a possible D gene (6 bases). This CDR3 contains 15 residues. CDR1 is SEHNR and CDR2 is FQNEAQ in the germline V gene (reference sequence). Trimming took 5 bases from V and 1 from J, leaving 15 bases between them. The CDR3 nucleotides read TGTGCCAGCAGCCCCCACCGGGGGAGATCCTACGAGCAGTACTTC. This codes for CASSPHRGRSYEQYF. The full variable domain, with the rest looked up from reference TRBV7-9 and TRBJ2-7, is DTGVSQNPRHKITKRGQNVTFRCDPISEHNRLYWYRQTLGQGPEFLTYFQNEAQLEKSRLLSDRFSAERPKGSFSTLEIQRTEQGDSAMYLCASSPHRGRSYEQYFGPGTRLTVT.

In this sample, this clonotype turned up a few times. The chain employs TRBV2 and TRBJ2-7, with TRBD1 matching 10 bases. J was trimmed by 5 bases and V by 8 bases; bases with no gene match: 12. Germline V gene data show CDR1 as SNHLY and CDR2 as FYNNEI. CDR3 length: 15 residues. Here the CDR3 reads CASSTMGDRGHEQYF. The CDR3 bases are TGTGCCAGCTCGACTATGGGGGACAGGGGCCACGAGCAGTACTTC.

The table lists this clonotype with many counts. The chain recombines TRBV10-3 with TRBJ1-3, with 7 bases aligning to TRBD1. The CDR3 extends over 14 amino acids. Germline-derived CDR1 and CDR2 are ENHRY and SYGVKD. J gave up 0 bases and V 10 bases, and 6 bases lay outside the gene matches. The CDR3 loop is CANRGESSGNTIYF. The CDR3 nucleotides read TGTGCCAACAGGGGTGAGAGCTCTGGAAACACCATATATTTT.

The chain uses TRBV12-3 or TRBV12-4 and TRBJ1-2; unclear D gene. Trimming removed 1 base at V and 6 bases at J, with 9 bases between. CDR3 size: 13 residues. CDR3 sequence: CASSLGHGHGYTF. In nucleotides, the CDR3 is TGTGCCAGCAGTTTAGGTCACGGCCATGGCTACACCTTC.

This clonotype was seen many times. The rearrangement joins TRBV15 to TRBJ1-2, with D possibly matching TRBD1 (5 bases). Germline V gene lookup returns CDR1 LNHNV and CDR2 YYDKDF (reference sequence). The CDR3 runs 14 residues. V lost 8 bases to trimming and J lost 0 bases, with 13 bases between them. This CDR3 is CATGRGGPNYGYTF. The CDR3 region has the DNA TGTGCCACCGGCCGCGGGGGACCTAACTATGGCTACACCTTC.

V usage is TRBV13 and J usage is TRBJ1-4; D remains unclear. Looked up from germline, CDR1 is PRHDT and CDR2 is FYEKMQ (reference sequence). V was pared by 1 base and J by 7 bases, with 7 bases between. The CDR3 length is 13 residues. CDR3 DNA sequence: TGTGCCAGCAGCTTAGCAAATGGTGAAAAACTGTTTTTT. It encodes CASSLANGEKLFF.